The 3 T cell receptor beta chains listed next were all sequenced from one sample in a study of T cell responses to AZD1222 COVID-19 vaccine. Method: immunoSEQ multiplex PCR; TCRdb's copy keeps in-frame clones and lacks some. Here the sample spans 57,000 or so clones, more than 70% being singletons. Sequencing used peripheral blood, obtained on day 0 of MenACWY control vaccination. All receptors come from an adult in good health.

The chain combines TRBV5-1 with TRBJ2-2; D unresolved. The CDR3 totals 16 residues. The germline V gene has CDR1 SGHRS and CDR2 YFSETQ. The V and J ends lost 0 bases and 0 bases respectively, with 9 bases between them. As DNA, the CDR3 is TGCGCCAGCAGCTTGGACGCGGTCACGAACACCGGGGAGCTGTTTTTT. Translation: CASSLDAVTNTGELFF. The full variable domain, its missing parts supplied by reference TRBV5-1 and TRBJ2-2, is KAGVTQTPRYLIKTRGQQVTLSCSPISGHRSVSWYQQTPGQGLQFLFEYFSETQRNKGNFPGRFSGRQFSNSRSEMNVSTLELGDSALYLCASSLDAVTNTGELFFGEGSRLTVL.

The chain has TRBV4-3 and TRBJ2-3; 9 nucleotides agree with TRBD1. The CDR3 extends over 16 amino acids. V was clipped by 3 bases and J by 0 bases; unmatched bases: 4. CDR1 LGHNA and CDR2 YSLEER come from the germline V gene. The CDR3, as DNA: TGCGCCAGCAGCCAGGAGGGGACAGGGAGCACAGATACGCAGTATTTT. This codes for CASSQEGTGSTDTQYF.

The rearrangement links TRBV2 to TRBJ1-3; D ambiguous. Trimming removed 7 bases from V and 0 bases from J, with 13 bases in between. Germline CDR1 reads SNHLY; CDR2 reads FYNNEI. The CDR3 runs 15 residues. Written as DNA, the CDR3 is TGTGCCAGCACAGTCAGTACGAGCTCTGGAAACACCATATATTTT. This translates into CASTVSTSSGNTIYF. Drawing the rest from reference TRBV2 and TRBJ1-3, the complete variable domain is EPEVTQTPSHQVTQMGQEVILRCVPISNHLYFYWYRQILGQKVEFLVSFYNNEISEKSEIFDDQFSVERPDGSNFTLKIRSTKLEDSAMYFCASTVSTSSGNTIYFGEGSWLTVV.